A selection of T cell receptor beta chains follows, all from one sample in a study of blood T cell repertoires in COVID-19. Assay: immunoSEQ multiplex PCR; the TCRdb copy retains only in-frame clones and omits some. Seen here are about 55,000 clones, around 85% observed once, and the top ten hold roughly 15%. The sample was peripheral blood. Source of these receptors: a human donor in a cohort sampled during active COVID-19. Each CDR3 is given with its conserved first and last residue. Fields, in order: J gene, CDR3 length, V gene, CDR3 protein.

J: TRBJ1-5; length: 14; V: TRBV2; CDR3: CASSRQGFNQPQHF
J: TRBJ1-5; length: 15; V: TRBV19; CDR3: CASRARDSNNQPQHF
J: TRBJ1-1; length: 15; V: TRBV6-5; CDR3: CASSFSGTGDTEAFF
J: TRBJ1-1; length: 14; V: TRBV19; CDR3: CASSITLVNTEAFF
J: TRBJ2-6; length: 18; V: TRBV30; CDR3: CAWSDFRTAESGANVLTF
J: TRBJ2-7; length: 14; V: TRBV5-1; CDR3: CASKTVAGDYEQYF
J: TRBJ1-2; length: 15; V: TRBV18; CDR3: CASSPAGGLPWGYTF
J: TRBJ2-6; length: 17; V: TRBV6-6; CDR3: CASSQRAVRAGANVLTF
J: TRBJ2-1; length: 16; V: TRBV19; CDR3: CASSMTSGHSYNEQFF
J: TRBJ1-4; length: 14; V: TRBV28; CDR3: CASRMPGGREKLFF
J: TRBJ1-1; length: 11; V: TRBV20-1; CDR3: CSAPSGTEAFF
J: TRBJ2-5; length: 14; V: TRBV19; CDR3: CASSIGTGQETQYF
J: TRBJ1-1; length: 15; V: TRBV18; CDR3: CASSPNAIQNTEAFF
J: TRBJ2-7; length: 15; V: TRBV5-1; CDR3: CASSGTGGVLYEQYF
J: TRBJ1-3; length: 16; V: TRBV7-6; CDR3: CASSSGQAKSGNTIYF
J: TRBJ2-7; length: 13; V: TRBV19; CDR3: CASREGISYEQYF
J: TRBJ1-1; length: 14; V: TRBV30; CDR3: CAWTRGQGDTEAFF
J: TRBJ2-1; length: 14; V: TRBV24-1; CDR3: CATSDHDRNNEQFF
J: TRBJ1-1; length: 13; V: TRBV2; CDR3: CASSGAGNTEAFF
J: TRBJ2-1; length: 14; V: TRBV4-1; CDR3: CASSREGQYNEQFF
J: TRBJ1-4; length: 11; V: TRBV5-1; CDR3: CASRGEEKLFF
J: TRBJ1-4; length: 15; V: TRBV29-1; CDR3: CSVEDPEGGNEKLFF
J: TRBJ1-2; length: 14; V: TRBV28; CDR3: CASTSGTVLYGYTF
J: TRBJ2-2; length: 15; V: TRBV9; CDR3: CASSADRGYTGELFF
J: TRBJ2-7; length: 14; V: TRBV2; CDR3: CASSVGLSAYEQYF
J: TRBJ1-5; length: 15; V: TRBV28; CDR3: CASSSGQGYNQPQHF
J: TRBJ2-2; length: 15; V: TRBV7-9; CDR3: CASSLGAVNTGELFF
J: TRBJ2-7; length: 13; V: TRBV29-1; CDR3: CSAGTGKGHEQYF
J: TRBJ2-3; length: 14; V: TRBV29-1; CDR3: CSVSLAYISDTQYF
J: TRBJ1-2; length: 12; V: TRBV2; CDR3: CASRTGGMGYTF
J: TRBJ1-4; length: 13; V: TRBV18; CDR3: CASFRDRDEKLFF
J: TRBJ1-1; length: 13; V: TRBV6-5; CDR3: CASRPRRGPEAFF
J: TRBJ1-1; length: 16; V: TRBV2; CDR3: CASRGAGTHTNTEAFF
J: TRBJ1-5; length: 16; V: TRBV5-6; CDR3: CASSLGPGQTVLTQHF
J: TRBJ1-6; length: 16; V: TRBV6-5; CDR3: CASSSNTGGANSPLHF
J: TRBJ2-5; length: 15; V: TRBV19; CDR3: CASSKARASQETQYF
J: TRBJ1-3; length: 18; V: TRBV5-1; CDR3: CASSLAWDRGSSGNTIYF
J: TRBJ2-5; length: 13; V: TRBV3-1/TRBV3-2; CDR3: CASSRPGGETQYF
J: TRBJ2-4; length: 15; V: TRBV9; CDR3: CASSATTSAQNIQYF
J: TRBJ1-1; length: 14; V: TRBV5-1; CDR3: CASSLYGPNTEAFF
J: TRBJ1-2; length: 18; V: TRBV11-2; CDR3: CASSSWTGANWWNYGYTF
J: TRBJ2-7; length: 15; V: TRBV21-1; CDR3: CASSKGKGQGYEQYF
J: TRBJ2-1; length: 15; V: TRBV3-1/TRBV3-2; CDR3: CASSRTSGGWNEQFF
J: TRBJ1-1; length: 14; V: TRBV19; CDR3: CASSIAGENTEAFF
J: TRBJ2-3; length: 14; V: TRBV5-1; CDR3: CASSSGQHTDTQYF
J: TRBJ2-3; length: 15; V: TRBV6-5; CDR3: CASRDGQGGTDTQYF
J: TRBJ2-7; length: 16; V: TRBV3-1/TRBV3-2; CDR3: CASSQDPGTQTYEQYF
J: TRBJ2-2; length: 14; V: TRBV5-1; CDR3: CASSSHRATGELFF
J: TRBJ2-1; length: 14; V: TRBV3-1/TRBV3-2; CDR3: CASSPPASMNEQFF
J: TRBJ1-2; length: 13; V: TRBV7-9; CDR3: CASSFGPRYGYTF
J: TRBJ2-5; length: 20; V: TRBV3-1/TRBV3-2; CDR3: CASSQFDPPHSGETQETQYF
J: TRBJ1-5; length: 16; V: TRBV7-2; CDR3: CASSLYGTDSNQPQHF
J: TRBJ1-4; length: 15; V: TRBV5-6; CDR3: CASSIWHYTNEKLFF
J: TRBJ1-6; length: 13; V: TRBV19; CDR3: CASTGQLNSPLHF
J: TRBJ1-5; length: 16; V: TRBV6-2/TRBV6-3; CDR3: CASSYLTPRADEPQHF